The next 2 T cell receptor beta chains were all read from a single sample in a study of STAT5B mutations in CD4+ large granular lymphocyte leukemia (dated 2022 in TCRdb). The library was generated by the immunoSEQ multiplex PCR assay. The clones in this table, taken by TCRdb from immuneACCESS, are in-frame only. Not every clone is retained; where verified, under half of the shortfall comes from an unresolved V gene, and the cause of the rest is unknown. The sample data list fewer than 40,000 clones, and about three quarters of these were observed just once. Less than 2.5% of the sample goes to the ten largest clones. Source material: CD4+ T cells from blood buffy coats. All receptors derive from a human donor in good health.

This chain joins TRBV10-2 and TRBJ1-2; the match to TRBD1 covers 10 bases. The CDR3 length is 17 residues. Germline V lookup: CDR1 WSHSY, CDR2 SAAADI. After removal of 3 bases from V and 3 bases from J, the junction contained 10 bases not matched to a gene. The CDR3 here is CASSDSGDRGRDYGYTF. CDR3 sequence (DNA): TGCGCCAGCAGTGATTCCGGGGACAGGGGAAGAGACTATGGCTACACCTTC.

This clone was observed a single time. This sequence joins TRBV6-6 and TRBJ1-1; D may be TRBD1 (5 bases). There are 15 residues in the CDR3. Germline V gene data show CDR1 as MNHNY and CDR2 as SVGAGI (reference sequence). V lost 1 base and J lost 3, with 12 bases in between. The CDR3 region is CASSYLAGVDTEAFF. The CDR3 DNA reads as TGTGCCAGCAGTTACTTAGCGGGGGTTGACACTGAAGCTTTCTTT.